The 7 T cell receptor beta chains presented below share a single source sample, sequenced in a study of shared clonotypes between healthy human individuals. Clones were read by immunoSEQ multiplex PCR, and TCRdb kept only the in-frame ones, dropping some. Among around 510,000 clones listed, just over 75% were seen once. Sequencing used PBMCs. The receptor source for this set is a woman between 40 and 50 years old in good health. Some clones in this sample may be carry-over from other donors' samples.

This chain uses TRBV19 with TRBJ2-7; TRBD2 agrees at 15 bases. Germline lookup yields CDR1 LNHDA and CDR2 SQIVND (reference sequence). This CDR3 region has 19 residues. The V and J ends lost 6 bases and 0 bases, in that order; junction bases with no gene match: 12. The CDR3: CASRGPGLAGGTSSYEQYF. The CDR3 DNA is TGTGCCAGTAGGGGACCGGGACTAGCGGGAGGCACCTCCTCCTACGAGCAGTACTTC. Together with reference TRBV19 and TRBJ2-7, the CDR3 gives the full variable domain: DGGITQSPKYLFRKEGQNVTLSCEQNLNHDAMYWYRQDPGQGLRLIYYSQIVNDFQKGDIAEGYSVSREKKESFPLTVTSAQKNPTAFYLCASRGPGLAGGTSSYEQYFGPGTRLTVT.

The J gene is TRBJ1-1, the V gene TRBV27, with D maybe TRBD1 (5 bases). The CDR3 is 13 amino acids. The ends were cut back, 2 bases at V and 11 bases at J, with 15 bases in the middle. CDR1 is MNHEY and CDR2 is SMNVEV in the germline V gene (reference sequence). CDR3 coding DNA: TGTGCCAGCAGTTTAGCCGGGACGAAGGGGGCTTTCTTT. This codes for CASSLAGTKGAFF.

This clone occurred a few times. V usage is TRBV29-1 and J usage is TRBJ2-2, with D maybe TRBD2 (5 bases). This CDR3 is 13 amino acids long. Germline loops: CDR1 SQVTM, CDR2 ANQGSEA. V was pared by 4 bases and J by 6 bases, with 12 bases between. The CDR3, as DNA: TGCAGCGTTGTCGGCCAAGCGGCCGGGGAGCTGTTTTTT. This sequence encodes CSVVGQAAGELFF.

The rearrangement uses TRBV18 and TRBJ2-5; TRBD2 might be the D (6 bases). With the DNA end fitting TRBJ2-7 better, the J assignment may be wrong. This CDR3 is built from 12 residues. The germline V gene has CDR1 KGHSH and CDR2 LQKENI. The CDR3 region is CASSSGSGEQYF. The DNA of the CDR3 is TGTGCCAGTTCCTCAGGTAGCGGCGAGCAGTACTTC.

This clone was recorded once. The chain uses TRBV28 and TRBJ2-3; 11 nucleotides match TRBD2. The germline CDR1 and CDR2 sequences are MDHEN and SYDVKM. CDR3 size: 16 residues. J lost 2 bases, V lost 5 bases, and 6 bases had no gene match. For the CDR3, the DNA is TGTGCCAGCAGTCATAGCGGGAGGGCGTTCACAGATACGCAGTATTTT. Its translation: CASSHSGRAFTDTQYF.

This clone was detected once. The chain joins TRBV15 to TRBJ2-5; 7 bases agree with TRBD2. Unmatched junction bases numbered 4, after V lost 0 bases and J lost 3 bases. Germline V gives CDR1 LNHNV, CDR2 YYDKDF (reference sequence). The CDR3 is 15 residues long. The CDR3 here is CATSRDRGDEETQYF. The DNA of the CDR3 is TGTGCCACCAGCAGAGATCGGGGGGATGAAGAGACCCAGTACTTC.

This clone was seen at least ten times. J is TRBJ2-1 and V is TRBV11-2; D is possibly TRBD1 or TRBD2 (6 bases each). Per the germline V gene, CDR1 is SGHAT and CDR2 is FQNNGV. V was pared by 1 base and J by 4 bases, with 14 bases between. The CDR3 spans 16 residues. The CDR3 is CASSLGPGASYNEQFF. In nucleotides, the CDR3 is TGTGCCAGCAGCTTAGGTCCGGGGGCTAGTTACAATGAGCAGTTCTTC.